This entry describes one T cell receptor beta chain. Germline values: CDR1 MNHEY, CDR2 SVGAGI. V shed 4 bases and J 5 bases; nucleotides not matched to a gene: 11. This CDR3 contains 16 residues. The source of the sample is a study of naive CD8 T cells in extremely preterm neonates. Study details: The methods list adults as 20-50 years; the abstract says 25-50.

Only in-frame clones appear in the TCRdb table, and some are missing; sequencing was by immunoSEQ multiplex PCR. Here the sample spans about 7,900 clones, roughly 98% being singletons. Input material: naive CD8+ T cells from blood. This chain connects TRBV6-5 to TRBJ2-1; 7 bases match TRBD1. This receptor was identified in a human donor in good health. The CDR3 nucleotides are TGTGCCAGCAGTTCCACAACAGGGGCAAGGGACAATGAGCAGTTCTTC. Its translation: CASSSTTGARDNEQFF.